Listed here are 32 T cell receptor beta chains from one sample, sequenced in a study of T-cell memory formation after mild COVID-19. TCRdb re-derived calls from the 5' RACE reads in MiXCR, one entry per CDR3 protein. The table includes approximately 350,000 distinct CDR3 sequences, around 15% detected once. The sequenced sample consisted of PBMCs or a T cell subset sorted from them (not recorded which). Receptors were obtained from a man aged 18 to 30 who had mild COVID-19 (a few samples of this study predate the infection). Cell type and time point are not known.

The chain employs TRBV29-1 and TRBJ1-1; a possible D gene is TRBD1 (5 bases). Germline loops: CDR1 SQVTM, CDR2 ANQGSEA. The V gene lost 7 bases and the J gene lost 2 bases, with 14 bases spanning the gap. The CDR3 length is 13 residues. The CDR3 loop is CSAGDGFNTEAFF. CDR3 nucleotides: TGCAGCGCTGGGGACGGATTCAACACTGAAGCTTTCTTT. The complete variable domain, with remaining parts taken from reference TRBV29-1 and TRBJ1-1, reads SAVISQKPSRDICQRGTSLTIQCQVDSQVTMMFWYRQQPGQSLTLIATANQGSEATYESGFVIDKFPISRPNLTFSTLTVSNMSPEDSSIYLCSAGDGFNTEAFFGQGTRLTVV.

The V gene is TRBV18, the J gene TRBJ1-1; D is perhaps TRBD1 (6 bases). With 7 bases removed from V and 1 base from J, the gap between germline ends came to 16 bases. Germline CDR1 KGHSH, CDR2 LQKENI. This CDR3 comprises 15 residues. As DNA, the CDR3 is TGTGCCAGCTATCCGGTAGGCAGGGGGAACACTGAAGCTTTCTTT. Its translation: CASYPVGRGNTEAFF.

The chain carries TRBV6-5 and TRBJ1-5; possible D gene TRBD1, 5 bases. Trimming stripped 0 bases from V and 4 bases from J, with 10 bases between. The CDR3 loop spans 15 amino acids. CDR1 and CDR2 from the germline V gene are MNHEY and SVGAGI. Here the CDR3 DNA reads TGTGCCAGCAGTTACTCGAAGGGGTTGAATCAGCCCCAGCATTTT. Translated, it gives CASSYSKGLNQPQHF.

The chain couples TRBV20-1 to TRBJ1-5; TRBD1 might be the D (5 bases). The CDR3 is 16 residues long. Germline lookup yields CDR1 DFQATT and CDR2 SNEGSKA (reference sequence). V gave up 6 bases and J gave up 5 bases, with 23 bases separating them. The CDR3 region has the DNA TGCAGTGCAACGAGATGGGACGGGGTTAGGTATCAGCCCCAGCATTTT. This encodes CSATRWDGVRYQPQHF.

This chain uses TRBV12-3 or TRBV12-4 with TRBJ2-3, with 8 bases identical to TRBD2. The CDR3 is made up of 14 amino acids. V dropped 5 bases and J dropped 6; count of bases not matched to a gene: 7. Here the CDR3 reads CASSLGTRADTQYF. The CDR3 nucleotides are TGTGCCAGCAGTCTGGGGACTAGAGCCGATACGCAGTATTTT.

Note on this clonotype: The junction and the germline gene differ at one end; a read error may be behind it. The CDR3: CASSQGGGGAKNILYF. DNA for the CDR3: TGTGCCAGCAGCCAAGGAGGCGGGGGGGCCAAAAACATTCTGTACTTC. This chain connects TRBV4-2 to TRBJ2-4; 9 bases line up with TRBD2. The V gene's germline CDR1 is LGHNA and CDR2 YNFKEQ. The CDR3 spans 16 residues.

This clonotype was seen a single time. The rearrangement links TRBV4-2 to TRBJ1-2; no clear D gene. Looked up from germline, CDR1 is LGHNA and CDR2 is YNFKEQ. Between the trimmed V and J ends, which lost 0 bases and 0 bases, there was a span of 11 bases. The CDR3 consists of 16 residues. CDR3 sequence: CASSQDFAGANYGYTF. As DNA, the CDR3 is TGTGCCAGCAGCCAAGATTTCGCGGGAGCTAACTATGGCTACACCTTC.

The chain combines TRBV12-3 or TRBV12-4 with TRBJ1-5; TRBD1 matches at 11 bases. V was pared by 1 base and J by 7 bases, with 6 bases of the junction left unmatched. The CDR3 covers 16 residues. The CDR3 nucleotides read TGTGCCAGCAGTTTAGGAGGGACAGGGGGTCTCCAGCCCCAGCATTTT. This translates into CASSLGGTGGLQPQHF.

In its sample, this clonotype was seen a few times. The V gene is TRBV20-1, the J gene TRBJ1-4, with no clear D. The length of the CDR3 is 16 residues. The V end was cut by 2 bases, the J end by 1 base, with 14 bases between. Germline-derived CDR1 and CDR2 are DFQATT and SNEGSKA (reference sequence). The CDR3 nucleotides read TGCAGTGCTAGATTTGGACGGGTGCAAACTAATGAAAAACTGTTTTTT. Amino acids: CSARFGRVQTNEKLFF.

This clonotype has at least ten counts. The missing conserved phenylalanine or tryptophan at the end of this CDR3 makes a read error likely. It is unclear where the CDR3 begins or ends on the DNA, so no DNA is shown, and the CDR3 is as TCRdb lists it. The rearrangement uses TRBV15 and TRBJ2-3; TRBD2 was called by the table and not checked on the DNA. Germline V gene lookup returns CDR1 LNHNV and CDR2 YYDKDF (reference sequence). The CDR3 spans 13 amino acids, including both terminal residues. CDR3 protein: CATSRDLSGGSGL.

This clonotype has only a few counts. The gene calls are TRBV12-3 or TRBV12-4 and TRBJ2-2; D might be TRBD2 (6 bases). V lost 5 bases, J lost 5 bases, and 15 bases lay in between. The CDR3 has 15 residues. CDR3 DNA sequence: TGTGCCAGCAGTCTTCGTAGCGGACCTACCGGGGAGCTGTTTTTT. This gives the protein CASSLRSGPTGELFF.

This clonotype was recorded many times. The V and J genes are TRBV12-3 or TRBV12-4 and TRBJ2-5, with D perhaps being TRBD1 or TRBD2 (5 bases each). CDR3 length: 12 residues. V was shortened by 3 bases and J by 8 bases, with 10 bases between the two germline ends. CDR3 protein: CASSLGVGTQYF. The DNA for the CDR3 is TGTGCCAGCAGTTTGGGGGTTGGCACCCAGTACTTC.

The rearrangement links TRBV6-5 to TRBJ2-3; 7 bases fit TRBD2. The CDR3 is 14 amino acids. Trimming took 5 bases from V and 6 from J; bases not matched to a gene: 8. The germline V gene encodes CDR1 MNHEY and CDR2 SVGAGI. The CDR3 sequence: CASSRTRYGDTQYF. The DNA for the CDR3 is TGTGCCAGCAGTCGGACTAGGTACGGGGATACGCAGTATTTT.

V is TRBV7-3 and J is TRBJ2-1; 9 nucleotides line up with TRBD1. Germline loops: CDR1 SGHTA, CDR2 FQGTGA. This CDR3 contains 15 residues. The trim removed 5 bases at V and 7 bases at J, leaving 9 bases unmatched. The CDR3, as DNA: TGTGCCAGCAGCGACAGGGGGGACAGCTATAATGAGCAGTTCTTC. Encoded protein: CASSDRGDSYNEQFF. The complete variable domain, with remaining parts taken from reference TRBV7-3 and TRBJ2-1, reads GAGVSQTPSNKVTEKGKYVELRCDPISGHTALYWYRQSLGQGPEFLIYFQGTGAADDSGLPNDRFFAVRPEGSVSTLKIQRTERGDSAVYLCASSDRGDSYNEQFFGPGTRLTVL.

This chain uses TRBV7-2 with TRBJ1-5, with D hard to call. CDR1 and CDR2 from the germline V gene are SGHTA and FQGNSA. V lost 5 bases and J 4 bases, leaving 9 bases between the germline ends. The CDR3 spans 13 residues. Here the CDR3 reads CASSQRGNQPQHF. The CDR3 nucleotides are TGTGCCAGCAGCCAACGGGGAAATCAGCCCCAGCATTTT. The variable domain in full, with the rest retrieved from reference TRBV7-2 and TRBJ1-5, is GAGVSQSPSNKVTEKGKDVELRCDPISGHTALYWYRQSLGQGLEFLIYFQGNSAPDKSGLPSDRFSAERTGGSVSTLTIQRTQQEDSAVYLCASSQRGNQPQHFGDGTRLSIL.

This clonotype was counted between two and nine times. V is TRBV20-1 and J is TRBJ1-1; no firm D call. The V and J ends lost 2 bases and 5 bases respectively, with 12 bases between them. Per germline, CDR1 DFQATT and CDR2 SNEGSKA (reference sequence). The CDR3 covers 13 residues. CDR3 sequence reads: CSARWGGPTEAFF. DNA of the CDR3: TGCAGTGCTAGATGGGGAGGGCCAACTGAAGCTTTCTTT.

V usage is TRBV30 and J usage is TRBJ2-7, with D uncertain. The CDR3 is 15 amino acids. V dropped 1 base and J dropped 5 bases, with 18 bases sitting between them. CDR1 and CDR2 (germline): GTSNPN, SVGIG (reference sequence). The CDR3 DNA is TGTGCCTGGAGTGCCCCGTCCGATCTCCTAGACGAGCAGTACTTC. Its protein product is CAWSAPSDLLDEQYF. Drawing the rest from reference TRBV30 and TRBJ2-7, the complete variable domain is SQTIHQWPATLVQPVGSPLSLECTVEGTSNPNLYWYRQAAGRGLQLLFYSVGIGQISSEVPQNLSASRPQDRQFILSSKKLLLSDSGFYLCAWSAPSDLLDEQYFGPGTRLTVT.

This clonotype has a handful of counts. The chain links TRBV6-2 or TRBV6-3 to TRBJ2-5; no clear D gene. Germline V gene lookup returns CDR1 MNHEY and CDR2 SVGEGT. The CDR3 loop spans 15 amino acids. With 0 bases removed from V and 5 bases from J, the gap between germline ends came to 13 bases. CDR3 DNA sequence: TGTGCCAGCAGTTACTCTTTCGGCACCTATGAGACCCAGTACTTC. This translates into CASSYSFGTYETQYF.

This clonotype was detected a few times. The gene calls are TRBV5-1 and TRBJ2-7, with D possibly TRBD1 on 6 matching bases. V shed 0 bases and J shed 2 bases, with 12 bases lying between them. Germline V gives CDR1 SGHRS, CDR2 YFSETQ. CDR3 length: 15 amino acids. The CDR3 nucleotides read TGCGCCAGCAGCTTGGCCTTCGGACAGACCTACGAGCAGTACGTC. Protein sequence: CASSLAFGQTYEQYV.

This clonotype was seen repeatedly, ten times or more. The gene calls are TRBV12-3 or TRBV12-4 and TRBJ2-1; D possibly corresponds to TRBD1 (6 bases). Trimming shortened V by 2 bases and J by 7 bases, and 6 bases separated the two germline ends. CDR3 length: 12 residues. In DNA, the CDR3 is TGTGCCAGCAGTTTAACAGGGAATGAGCAGTTCTTC. Protein product: CASSLTGNEQFF.

This clonotype was detected only a few times. V and J are TRBV7-2 and TRBJ1-3; D is unclear. This CDR3 has 15 amino acids. The germline CDR1 and CDR2 sequences are SGHTA and FQGNSA. Trimming pared 4 bases from V and 4 bases from J, leaving 14 bases between. CDR3 residues: CASSYGPSGGNTIYF. Written as DNA, the CDR3 is TGTGCCAGCAGCTATGGGCCCTCGGGCGGAAACACCATATATTTT.

V usage is TRBV4-2 and J usage is TRBJ2-1, with TRBD2 matching 9 bases. The CDR3 is 16 residues long. Looked up from germline, CDR1 is LGHNA and CDR2 is YNFKEQ. V lost 0 bases to trimming and J lost 7 bases; unmatched junction nucleotides: 7. CDR3 residues: CASSQDPAGGLNEQFF. CDR3 coding DNA: TGTGCCAGCAGCCAAGACCCAGCGGGGGGTTTGAATGAGCAGTTCTTC.

The chain employs TRBV6-5 and TRBJ1-3; D is unresolved. This CDR3 region has 15 residues. V lost 3 bases and J 0 bases, leaving 9 bases between the germline ends. Germline V gene lookup returns CDR1 MNHEY and CDR2 SVGAGI. This CDR3 is CASSYQFSSGNTIYF. CDR3 in DNA: TGTGCCAGCAGTTATCAGTTCAGCTCTGGAAACACCATATATTTT.

This chain connects TRBV7-3 to TRBJ2-5, with D uncertain. Trimming cost V 1 base and J 5 bases, with 5 bases left between them. The germline V gene encodes CDR1 SGHTA and CDR2 FQGTGA. This CDR3 has 12 amino acids. For the CDR3, the DNA is TGTGCCAGCAGCTTAAACGGGGAGACCCAGTACTTC. Its protein is CASSLNGETQYF.

This clonotype was observed a handful of times. An end of the junction differs from the germline gene, which may be a read error. V and J are TRBV9 and TRBJ2-2; 8 bases agree with TRBD1. The CDR3 totals 15 residues. CDR1 is SGDLS, CDR2 YYNGEE, per germline. In DNA form, the CDR3 reads TGTGCCAGCAGCACCCGGACAGGGAACACTGGGGAGCTGTTTTTT. Its translation: CASSTRTGNTGELFF.

V gene TRBV15 combines with J gene TRBJ1-5; tentatively, D is TRBD1 (5 bases). With 1 base removed from V and 5 bases from J, the gap between germline ends came to 12 bases. Per the germline V gene, CDR1 is LNHNV and CDR2 is YYDKDF (reference sequence). The CDR3 extends over 15 amino acids. The CDR3 reads CATSRVSGGYQPQHF. CDR3 bases: TGTGCCACCAGCAGAGTGTCGGGGGGATATCAGCCCCAGCATTTT.

The rearrangement uses TRBV4-3 and TRBJ1-1, with D unresolved. V was cut by 0 bases and J by 2 bases, with 10 bases left in between. Germline-derived CDR1 and CDR2 are LGHNA and YSLEER. The CDR3 is made up of 15 amino acids. The CDR3 nucleotides read TGCGCCAGCAGCCAAGATACCGGCCCAAACACTGAAGCTTTCTTT. Translation: CASSQDTGPNTEAFF.

This clonotype was picked up a small number of times. The chain joins TRBV7-9 to TRBJ2-5; the match to TRBD1 covers 7 bases. Looked up from germline, CDR1 is SEHNR and CDR2 is FQNEAQ (reference sequence). V was pared by 5 bases and J by 2 bases, with 5 bases of the junction left unmatched. The CDR3 length is 14 residues. The CDR3 is CASSATTGQETQYF. DNA for the CDR3: TGTGCCAGCAGCGCAACGACAGGGCAAGAGACCCAGTACTTC.

This clonotype appeared a few times. The chain carries TRBV12-3 or TRBV12-4 and TRBJ2-7; D gene unclear. There are 13 residues in the CDR3. The ends were cut back, 3 bases at V and 6 bases at J, with 12 bases in the middle. The CDR3 coding sequence is TGTGCCAGCAGTTTGAGTGGTATTCGCGAGCAGTACTTC. This translates into CASSLSGIREQYF.

Worth noting for this clonotype: Compared with germline, one end of the junction differs, possibly owing to a read error. The chain links TRBV6-2 or TRBV6-3 to TRBJ1-5; 7 bases match TRBD1. The germline V gene has CDR1 MNHEY and CDR2 SVGEGT. This CDR3 contains 11 residues. Here the CDR3 reads CATGNDQPQHF. The CDR3, as DNA: TGCGCGACAGGGAACGATCAGCCCCAGCATTTT.

The rearrangement links TRBV10-3 to TRBJ2-6; D is perhaps TRBD1 (6 bases). Trimming pared 4 bases from V and 0 bases from J, leaving 7 bases between. The CDR3 has 15 residues. The germline V gene encodes CDR1 ENHRY and CDR2 SYGVKD. The CDR3 DNA reads TGTGCCATCAGTGGGACAGTCTCTGGGGCCAACGTCCTGACTTTC. The encoded protein is CAISGTVSGANVLTF.

This clonotype showed up many times. The chain carries TRBV30 and TRBJ2-7, with D perhaps given as TRBD1 or TRBD2 (5 bases each). V was clipped by 5 bases and J by 4 bases, with 9 bases between them. This CDR3 has 11 amino acids. Germline V gives CDR1 GTSNPN, CDR2 SVGIG (reference sequence). This CDR3 is CAWGDLYEQYF. DNA for the CDR3: TGTGCCTGGGGGGACCTTTACGAGCAGTACTTC.